The 13 T cell receptor beta chains listed next were all sequenced from one sample in a study of T cell repertoires in cytomegalovirus infection. These receptors have no identified antigens. TCRdb re-called the reads with MiXCR, one entry per CDR3 protein. The sample gives hundreds of thousands of distinct CDR3 sequences, approximately 42% of which show up once; 43% is in the top ten. The input for sequencing was cultured PBMCs, taken from culture after CMV antigen stimulation. The receptor source for this set is a human donor in good health (CMV status not recorded). Some clones in this sample may be carry-over from other donors' samples.

This clonotype showed up just a few times. This sequence joins TRBV7-6 and TRBJ2-7; D might be TRBD2 (5 bases). The CDR3 has 12 amino acids. Germline V gene data show CDR1 as SGHVS and CDR2 as FNYEAQ. Between the trimmed V and J ends, which lost 4 bases and 6 bases, there was a span of 10 bases. The CDR3 coding sequence is TGTGCCAGCAGCTCTGGACTCTCCGAGCAGTACTTC. Residues: CASSSGLSEQYF.

V and J are TRBV12-3 or TRBV12-4 and TRBJ1-5; D might be TRBD1 (5 bases). Trimming left V 2 bases short and J 3 bases short, with 8 bases between. CDR3 size: 14 residues. CDR3 bases: TGTGCCAGCAGTTTATGGGGGGACAATCAGCCCCAGCATTTT. Amino acids: CASSLWGDNQPQHF.

The sample holds a few counts of this clonotype. The chain employs TRBV12-3 or TRBV12-4 and TRBJ2-7, with D perhaps matching TRBD1 or TRBD2 (6 bases each). The CDR3 extends over 13 amino acids. V lost 6 bases to trimming and J lost 4 bases, with 13 bases between them. CDR3 residues: CASSPGARYEQYF. For the CDR3, the DNA is TGTGCCAGCAGCCCGGGGGCAAGGTACGAGCAGTACTTC.

V usage is TRBV7-2 and J usage is TRBJ1-2, with no clear D. The CDR3 extends over 13 amino acids. Trimming left V 3 bases short and J 3 bases short, with 8 bases between. The germline CDR1 and CDR2 sequences are SGHTA and FQGNSA. CDR3 protein: CASSFTADYGYTF. The DNA of the CDR3 is TGTGCCAGCAGCTTTACCGCCGACTATGGCTACACCTTC. The entire variable domain, with the rest obtained from reference TRBV7-2 and TRBJ1-2, is as follows: GAGVSQSPSNKVTEKGKDVELRCDPISGHTALYWYRQSLGQGLEFLIYFQGNSAPDKSGLPSDRFSAERTGGSVSTLTIQRTQQEDSAVYLCASSFTADYGYTFGSGTRLTVV.

V and J are TRBV7-2 and TRBJ1-5; 7 bases are shared with TRBD1. The V gene's germline CDR1 is SGHTA and CDR2 FQGNSA. J gave up 7 bases and V 1 base, and 10 bases lay outside the gene matches. CDR3 length equals 16 residues. In DNA form, the CDR3 reads TGTGCCAGCAGCTTAGTAGGGGGCAGGTTTGACCAGCCCCAGCATTTT. Encoded protein: CASSLVGGRFDQPQHF. Based on the CDR3 plus reference TRBV7-2 and TRBJ1-5, the full variable domain is GAGVSQSPSNKVTEKGKDVELRCDPISGHTALYWYRQSLGQGLEFLIYFQGNSAPDKSGLPSDRFSAERTGGSVSTLTIQRTQQEDSAVYLCASSLVGGRFDQPQHFGDGTRLSIL.

The sample holds a few counts of this clonotype. The genes are TRBV12-3 or TRBV12-4 and TRBJ2-2; maybe TRBD1 (6 bases). The length of the CDR3 is 13 residues. V was clipped by 4 bases and J by 6 bases, with 9 bases between them. The CDR3 loop reads CASSSGQPGELFF. The CDR3 DNA reads TGTGCCAGCAGTTCAGGACAGCCCGGGGAGCTGTTTTTT.

The chain carries TRBV19 and TRBJ2-5; 15 nucleotides agree with TRBD2. This CDR3 has 18 amino acids. Germline V gene sequence: CDR1 LNHDA, CDR2 SQIVND (reference sequence). V dropped 3 bases and J dropped 5; count of bases not matched to a gene: 10. In DNA, the CDR3 is TGTGCCAGTAGTATCAGAGGACTAGCGGGGGGGCCTGTCGAGACCCAGTACTTC. Protein sequence: CASSIRGLAGGPVETQYF.

The J gene is TRBJ2-4, the V gene TRBV5-6; no clear D. Trimming took 4 bases from V and 0 from J, leaving 14 bases between them. The CDR3 runs 16 residues. CDR1 is SGHDT and CDR2 is YYEEEE in the germline V gene. CDR3 loop: CASSLRHLLAKNIQYF. The CDR3 DNA reads as TGTGCCAGCAGCCTGCGACACCTACTAGCCAAAAACATTCAGTACTTC.

The chain combines TRBV24-1 with TRBJ2-1; D possibly corresponds to TRBD2 (6 bases). V dropped 3 bases and J dropped 9 bases, with 26 bases sitting between them. This CDR3 is 18 amino acids long. Germline CDR1 is KGHDR and CDR2 is SFDVKD. The CDR3 sequence is CATSDNPNGLSPFGEQFF. For the CDR3, the DNA is TGTGCCACCAGTGATAACCCCAACGGACTATCGCCGTTCGGTGAGCAGTTCTTC.

This chain links TRBV28 with TRBJ1-4; 8 positions match TRBD1. The CDR3 runs 14 residues. Germline trimming cut 7 bases from V and 3 bases from J; bases unmatched to any gene: 4. Germline lookup yields CDR1 MDHEN and CDR2 SYDVKM. CDR3 protein: CASKAGQANEKLFF. The CDR3 DNA is TGTGCCAGCAAGGCGGGACAGGCTAATGAAAAACTGTTTTTT.

This clonotype was seen a few times. The J gene is TRBJ1-5, the V gene TRBV28; D uncertain. CDR3 length: 13 residues. Germline-derived CDR1 and CDR2 are MDHEN and SYDVKM. V was cut by 3 bases and J by 4 bases, with 7 bases left in between. The CDR3 protein is CASSLPTNQPQHF. As DNA, the CDR3 is TGTGCCAGCAGTTTGCCGACTAATCAGCCCCAGCATTTT.

With respect to this clonotype: A much bigger clone sits one base away, suggesting this may be a read error. In this CDR3 the conserved last residue, phenylalanine or tryptophan, is missing, so a read error is likely. This rearrangement joins TRBV7-9 to TRBJ2-3; the match to TRBD2 covers 7 bases. This CDR3 region has 14 residues. Looked up from germline, CDR1 is SEHNR and CDR2 is FQNEAQ (reference sequence). The CDR3 region is CASSLAEGTDTQYS. DNA of the CDR3: TGTGCCAGCAGCCTAGCGGAAGGCACAGATACGCAGTATTCT.

This clonotype was seen at least ten times. The rearrangement joins TRBV7-2 to TRBJ2-5; D gene ambiguous. Germline V gene data show CDR1 as SGHTA and CDR2 as FQGNSA. The CDR3 is made up of 13 amino acids. The ends were cut back, 5 bases at V and 1 base at J, with 8 bases in the middle. The CDR3 region is CASSLRTQETQYF. The CDR3 DNA is TGTGCCAGCAGCCTCAGGACCCAAGAGACCCAGTACTTC.